These 9 T cell receptor beta chains were all obtained from the same sample, sequenced in a study of T-cell memory formation after mild COVID-19. Each CDR3 protein is one row after TCRdb ran MiXCR on the 5' RACE reads. This sample has 550,000 to 650,000 distinct CDR3 sequences, with 17% found just once. The source material was PBMCs or a T cell subset sorted from them (not recorded which). These receptors originate from an adult woman who had mild COVID-19 (a few samples of this study predate the infection). Cell type and time point are not known.

This clonotype was counted between two and nine times. The V gene is TRBV5-1, the J gene TRBJ2-1, with 8 bases matching TRBD2. Germline trimming cut 4 bases from V and 4 bases from J; bases unmatched to any gene: 7. The CDR3 extends over 15 amino acids. From germline, CDR1 is SGHRS and CDR2 YFSETQ. The CDR3 sequence: CASSRSGGEYNEQFF. The CDR3, as DNA: TGCGCCAGCAGCCGCAGCGGGGGCGAGTACAATGAGCAGTTCTTC.

This clonotype was picked up a small number of times. The chain combines TRBV12-3 or TRBV12-4 with TRBJ2-1; 9 bases map to TRBD2. This CDR3 contains 15 residues. With 7 bases clipped from V and 8 bases from J, the junction kept 12 bases outside the gene matches. The CDR3 region has the DNA TGTGCCAGCACCCCTAGCGGGACTCCCAGGGATGAGCAGTTCTTC. Translation: CASTPSGTPRDEQFF.

This rearrangement joins TRBV7-2 to TRBJ1-6; D perhaps matches TRBD1 (5 bases). Germline lookup yields CDR1 SGHTA and CDR2 FQGNSA. The CDR3 consists of 15 residues. V shed 11 bases and J shed 8 bases, with 22 bases lying between them. CDR3 in DNA: TGTGCCGGTCAACATCCGGGACGAAGCGATTCACCCCTCCACTTT. It encodes CAGQHPGRSDSPLHF.

The chain recombines TRBV4-1 with TRBJ1-3, with 9 bases matching TRBD1. Trimming at V came to 4 bases and at J to 3 bases, leaving 7 bases not matched to a gene. Looked up from germline, CDR1 is MGHRA and CDR2 is YSYEKL. There are 16 residues in the CDR3. The CDR3 bases are TGCGCCAGCAGCCCATACGGGACAGGGATTGGAAACACCATATATTTT. This sequence encodes CASSPYGTGIGNTIYF.

The chain recombines TRBV7-2 with TRBJ2-1; possible D gene TRBD2, 6 bases. There are 16 residues in the CDR3. V was pared by 5 bases and J by 4 bases, with 18 bases between. The V gene's germline CDR1 is SGHTA and CDR2 FQGNSA. CDR3 region: CASSPYPGLEYNEQFF. In DNA form, the CDR3 reads TGTGCCAGCAGCCCATACCCGGGACTGGAGTACAATGAGCAGTTCTTC.

The genes are TRBV15 and TRBJ2-3; maybe TRBD1 (5 bases). Trimming pared 5 bases from V and 1 base from J, leaving 16 bases between. The germline V gene encodes CDR1 LNHNV and CDR2 YYDKDF (reference sequence). There are 16 residues in the CDR3. The CDR3 region has the DNA TGTGCCACCAGCGGGAAGCCCTTAGGGGGCACAGATACGCAGTATTTT. Its translation: CATSGKPLGGTDTQYF. Combining the CDR3 with reference TRBV15 and TRBJ2-3 gives the whole variable domain DAMVIQNPRYQVTQFGKPVTLSCSQTLNHNVMYWYQQKSSQAPKLLFHYYDKDFNNEADTPDNFQSRRPNTSFCFLDIRSPGLGDTAMYLCATSGKPLGGTDTQYFGPGTRLTVL.

This clonotype was seen a few times. CDR3 protein: CASSSRGQGFDEQYF. The CDR3 DNA reads TGTGCCAGCAGCTCAAGGGGACAGGGGTTCGACGAGCAGTACTTC. The V call is TRBV7-9, the J call TRBJ2-7; TRBD1 matches at 10 bases. This CDR3 contains 15 residues. Trimming at V came to 4 bases and at J to 5 bases, leaving 8 bases not matched to a gene. Germline V lookup: CDR1 SEHNR, CDR2 FQNEAQ (reference sequence).

J is TRBJ1-1 and V is TRBV12-3 or TRBV12-4, with D unclear. V lost 7 bases, J lost 6 bases, and 24 bases lay in between. The CDR3 length is 16 residues. Here the CDR3 DNA reads TGTGCCAGCAACAAAGAGATTGGACGAGTGGAATCTGAAGCTTTCTTT. It encodes CASNKEIGRVESEAFF.

This clonotype occurred many times. The V and J genes are TRBV5-1 and TRBJ2-7, with TRBD2 matching 10 bases. CDR1 and CDR2 from the germline V gene are SGHRS and YFSETQ. This CDR3 is 14 amino acids long. V trimming: 3 bases; J trimming: 3 bases; junction bases outside the gene matches: 3. Here the CDR3 reads CASSSSGGNYEQYF. CDR3 bases: TGCGCCAGCAGCTCTAGCGGGGGCAACTACGAGCAGTACTTC.